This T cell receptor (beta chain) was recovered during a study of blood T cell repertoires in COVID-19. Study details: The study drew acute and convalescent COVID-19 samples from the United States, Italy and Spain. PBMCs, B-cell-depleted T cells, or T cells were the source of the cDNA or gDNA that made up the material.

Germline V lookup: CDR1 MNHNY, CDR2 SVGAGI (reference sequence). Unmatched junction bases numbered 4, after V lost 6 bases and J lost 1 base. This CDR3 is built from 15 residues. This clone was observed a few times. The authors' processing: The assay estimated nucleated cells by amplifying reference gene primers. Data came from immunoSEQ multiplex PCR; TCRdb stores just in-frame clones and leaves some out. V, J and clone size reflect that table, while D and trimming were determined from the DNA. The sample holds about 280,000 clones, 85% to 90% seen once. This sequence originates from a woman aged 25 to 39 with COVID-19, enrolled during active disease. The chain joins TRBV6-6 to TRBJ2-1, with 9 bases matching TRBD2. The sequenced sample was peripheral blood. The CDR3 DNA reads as TGTGCCAGCAGATTAGCGGGGGTGTCCTACAATGAGCAGTTCTTC. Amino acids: CASRLAGVSYNEQFF.